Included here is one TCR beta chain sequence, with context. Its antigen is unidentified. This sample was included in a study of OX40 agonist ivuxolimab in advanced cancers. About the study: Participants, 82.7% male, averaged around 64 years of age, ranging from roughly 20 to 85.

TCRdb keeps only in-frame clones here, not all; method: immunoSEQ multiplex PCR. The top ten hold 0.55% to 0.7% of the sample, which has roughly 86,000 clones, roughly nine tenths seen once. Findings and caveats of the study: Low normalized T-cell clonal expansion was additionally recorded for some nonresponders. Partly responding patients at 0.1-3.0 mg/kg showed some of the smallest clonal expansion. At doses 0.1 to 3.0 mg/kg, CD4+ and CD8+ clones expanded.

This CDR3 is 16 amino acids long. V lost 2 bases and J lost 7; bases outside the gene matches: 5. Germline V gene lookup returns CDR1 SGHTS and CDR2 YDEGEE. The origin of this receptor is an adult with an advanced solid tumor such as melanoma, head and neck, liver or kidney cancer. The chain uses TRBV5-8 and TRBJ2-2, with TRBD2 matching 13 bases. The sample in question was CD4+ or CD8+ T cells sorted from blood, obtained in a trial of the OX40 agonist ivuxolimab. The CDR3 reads CASSLLAGGPGGELFF. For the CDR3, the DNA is TGTGCCAGCAGCTTACTAGCGGGAGGGCCCGGCGGGGAGCTGTTTTTT.